A selection of T cell receptor beta chains follows, all from one sample in a study of T cell repertoires in cytomegalovirus infection. These receptors lack a known antigen. MiXCR was run by TCRdb on the reads, yielding one entry per CDR3 protein. The data show around 750,000 distinct CDR3 sequences, with 30% to 35% seen just once and 12% held by the top ten. The source material was cultured CD8+ T cells from PBMCs, sampled from culture after CMV antigen stimulation. All receptors come from a human donor in good health (CMV status not recorded). Some clones in this sample may be carry-over from other donors' samples. Each CDR3 is given without its conserved first and last residue. Fields, in order: clone size, V gene, J gene, CDR3 protein. Size tells how often a clone was seen (once, few, many) or the class of an expanded clone, and some rows leave it out.

few	TRBV12-3/TRBV12-4	TRBJ1-5	ASSLWGANQPQH
.	TRBV24-1	TRBJ2-3	ATSDEGVYTDTQY
many	TRBV7-2	TRBJ1-5	ASSLAGGQGGQPQH
few	TRBV6-5	TRBJ1-5	ASSYSGVAQPQH
.	TRBV4-1	TRBJ2-7	ASSQDQRGFSYEQY
many	TRBV15	TRBJ1-4	ATRDRGTANEKLF
few	TRBV24-1	TRBJ2-1	ATSDLRGKQF
many	TRBV12-3/TRBV12-4	TRBJ1-5	ASSLRATPEQPQH
.	TRBV11-3	TRBJ2-4	ASSSTGGLMNIQY
.	TRBV5-5	TRBJ1-1	ASSPANEAF
.	TRBV15	TRBJ1-5	ATSSLQDIYSNQPQH
.	TRBV7-2	TRBJ1-3	ASRVTGRNPGNTIY
few	TRBV12-3/TRBV12-4	TRBJ1-5	ASSGHRDANQPQH
.	TRBV4-2	TRBJ1-1	ASSQRTREAF
few	TRBV7-8	TRBJ1-1	ASSSDHSLNTEAF
few	TRBV6-2/TRBV6-3	TRBJ1-1	ASTSLNTEAF
.	TRBV20-1	TRBJ1-5	SARLTQGFLEVVSNQPQH
many	TRBV7-2	TRBJ1-2	ASSADGNYGYT
.	TRBV7-6	TRBJ2-4	ASSSREGPAKNIQY
.	TRBV19	TRBJ2-1	ASGPGLAPYNDQF
many	TRBV11-3	TRBJ2-2	ASSRGQGADTGELF
.	TRBV29-1	TRBJ1-1	SGSRGGPTEAF
.	TRBV4-2	TRBJ2-5	ASSQDVGRGETQY
.	TRBV6-1	TRBJ2-1	ASSTPQGASVSYNEQF
.	TRBV7-6	TRBJ1-2	ASSLADRGYGYT
.	TRBV12-3/TRBV12-4	TRBJ2-2	ASSLWTENTGELF
few	TRBV20-1	TRBJ2-5	SARTKGGARETQY
.	TRBV6-2/TRBV6-3	TRBJ2-2	ASMTSGGYTGELF